The T cell receptor (beta chain) described here comes from a study of identifying expanded T cells in peripheral blood. The study, taken as a whole, reports: Technical replicates showed about 1.2 changed clones; two weeks roughly 16; four weeks 19. Clone count variance between two-week samples rose with total template count.

Generated by immunoSEQ multiplex PCR, the TCRdb table keeps only in-frame clones and is missing some. The data show approximately 100,000 clones, with about nine tenths seen just once and approximately 4% held by the top ten. Collection occurred without any documented infections or immune events in donors. This clone was counted once. Its specificity is unknown. Germline V gene lookup returns CDR1 SQVTM and CDR2 ANQGSEA. The CDR3 is 15 residues long. Trimming left V 0 bases short and J 0 bases short, with 11 bases between. The chain links TRBV29-1 to TRBJ1-1; D possibly corresponds to TRBD1 (5 bases). Sequences were obtained from blood. This receptor was identified in a person aged 18 to 69 in good health. The CDR3 DNA sequence: TGCAGCGTTGAAGACAGGGTTGAAATGAACACTGAAGCTTTCTTT. Translating gives CSVEDRVEMNTEAFF.